This TCR beta chain is from a study of cytomegalovirus exposure and HLA in healthy donors. Overall study context: In an earlier analysis, some 110 million unique TCR beta sequences were found from about 180 million T cells.

The PCR used 60 Vbeta and 13 Jbeta primers. Sequencing used immunoSEQ multiplex PCR; TCRdb keeps in-frame clones, though not all of them. The sample has about 150,000 clones; approximately 80% are singletons. Study findings and constraints: When analyzed later, the rates of TCR association showed variation by HLA locus, with DRB1 the most and HLA-C the fewest. The study recorded 150 to 200 TCR beta chains that were cytomegalovirus-associated.

Remarks on this clone: Its antigen is unknown.

This TCR derives from a middle-aged woman in good health and CMV-seropositive. The sequenced sample was PBMCs.

CDR3 loop: CASSQERLAGRGDTQYF. In nucleotides, the CDR3 is TGTGCCAGCAGCCAAGAGCGGCTAGCGGGACGCGGGGATACGCAGTATTTT. The V gene is TRBV14, the J gene TRBJ2-3, with 9 bases fitting TRBD2. CDR1 is SGHDN, CDR2 FVKESK, per germline. The length of the CDR3 is 17 residues. Trimming took 0 bases from V and 6 from J; bases not matched to a gene: 10.